This TCR beta chain originates from a study of T cells after posttransplantation cyclophosphamide (dated by TCRdb to about 2016). Background on the whole study: T cell repertoire reconstitution was tracked by TRB sequencing after myeloablative bone marrow transplantation in which posttransplantation cyclophosphamide was used as GVHD prophylaxis. Antigen receptor sequencing covered samples from approximately 38 PTCy-treated patients and 16 of their related bone marrow donors. In 3 patients, up to about 3 additional blood samples taken between 2 and 5.2 years after transplant also underwent TRB sequencing, as did pretransplant blood from a handful of patients. TRA and TRB clonality were tightly correlated in several samples, so subsequent TCR analyses focused on TRB only. Public TRB sequences were searched against a database of over 3,500 sequences associated with responses to pathogens, tumor antigens, self-antigens and alloantigens. Blood from all 35 or so PTCy patients who had 1-year posttransplant specimens underwent TRB sequencing.

Peripheral blood samples were provided by related bone marrow donors on the day of marrow donation. Peripheral blood and bone marrow mononuclear cells were isolated by Ficoll-Hypaque density centrifugation and cryopreserved. Concerning this clone itself: Its cognate antigen has yet to be identified. No base quality values were provided; no much bigger clone lies one nucleotide off.

On the study overall, not on this receptor specifically: Donor-recipient similarity was low at 1-2 months but increased during the first year, and donor CD8+ memory clones often dominated later blood repertoires. The TRB repertoires of T cells infiltrating skin or the GI tract showed only limited overlap with the TRB repertoires found in blood. Across over 40 patients, TRB clonality was highly associated with recipient CMV seropositivity and CMV reactivation, and diversity in PTCy patients was similar to diversity in CNI/methotrexate controls.

Genomic DNA was used for TRB sequencing, which was performed with the immunoSEQ assay at survey resolution or with the hsTCRB kit. The paper's data handling went like this. Initial read processing used immunoSEQ software, and repertoire analyses used the LymphoSeq R package. Clonality was computed as 1 minus normalized Shannon entropy; Gini coefficient was also calculated for each TRB dataset. To infer phenotypes in unsorted samples, TRB sequences from sorted subsets of the recipient or donor were mapped onto unsorted samples from the same recipient. The table comes from immuneACCESS by way of TCRdb, which keeps in-frame sequences with V and J called. Part of the clones is missing from these tables; in studies checked, under half for an unresolved V gene and the rest for unknown reasons. The DNA was the basis for D and trimming; V, J and clone size are from that table. The sample data list roughly 70,000 clones, and 93% of these were observed just once. The ten largest clones take up 2.5% to 3% of the sample.

Sequencing used PBMCs. This TCR was recovered from a woman younger than 45 in good health and a related stem cell transplant donor.

The sequenced DNA: TGTGCCATCCGTTTGGCTGGGCAGGGGAACACTGAAGCTTTCTTT. It specifies CAIRLAGQGNTEAFF. The chain was built from TRBV10-3 and TRBJ1-1; perhaps TRBD1 is the D gene, with 5 bases matching. The germline V gene provides CDR1 ENHRY and CDR2 SYGVKD. The cysteine opens and the phenylalanine closes a CDR3 of 15 amino acids. Of all the DNA, just the CDR3 is kept, 45 bases in frame from base 1. The V end loses 8 bases and the J end loses 1 base, and a stretch of 17 bases separates them.